Listed here are 27 T cell receptor beta chains from one sample, sequenced in a study of T cell responses to AZD1222 COVID-19 vaccine. Sequencing was performed with immunoSEQ multiplex PCR; in TCRdb, only in-frame clones are kept and a portion is missing. The sample carries approximately 110,000 clones, around nine tenths recorded once. Sample: peripheral blood, taken on day 0 of AZD1222 vaccination. The receptors stem from an adult in good health.

This chain uses TRBV7-6 with TRBJ2-1, with D hard to call. CDR1 is SGHVS and CDR2 is FNYEAQ in the germline V gene. Between the trimmed V and J ends, which lost 5 bases and 1 base, there was a span of 12 bases. This CDR3 spans 15 amino acids. CDR3 in amino acids: CASSPGPDSYNEQFF. As DNA, the CDR3 is TGTGCCAGCAGCCCCGGACCAGATTCCTACAATGAGCAGTTCTTC.

Only a few counts were recorded for this clone. V and J are TRBV6-2 or TRBV6-3 and TRBJ1-5; D may be TRBD1 (6 bases). This CDR3 region has 14 residues. CDR1 and CDR2 from the germline V gene are MNHEY and SVGEGT. The ends were cut back, 2 bases at V and 6 bases at J, with 11 bases in the middle. CDR3 in amino acids: CASSYGGAVQPQHF. The CDR3 DNA follows: TGTGCCAGCAGTTACGGGGGCGCCGTTCAGCCCCAGCATTTT.

V is TRBV27 and J is TRBJ2-6; D gene unclear. CDR1 and CDR2 from the germline V gene are MNHEY and SMNVEV (reference sequence). V lost 3 bases and J 0 bases, leaving 3 bases between the germline ends. The CDR3 length is 14 residues. The CDR3 region has the DNA TGTGCCAGCAGTTTGAGCTCTGGGGCCAACGTCCTGACTTTC. It is translated as CASSLSSGANVLTF.

The chain carries TRBV11-3 and TRBJ1-2, with TRBD1 matching over 7 bases. This CDR3 is 17 amino acids long. Germline V gene data show CDR1 as SGHNT and CDR2 as YENEEA. Trimming cost V 3 bases and J 0 bases; bases outside gene matches: 10. The CDR3 DNA reads TGTGCCAGCAGCTTCTTCGACAGGGATGCCTCTAACTATGGCTACACCTTC. As protein: CASSFFDRDASNYGYTF.

The rearrangement uses TRBV4-3 and TRBJ2-5; no definite D call. Trimming took off 3 bases at V and 2 bases at J, with 10 bases between the two ends. The CDR3 has 14 residues. Germline CDR1 is LGHNA and CDR2 is YSLEER. This chain's CDR3 is CASSQGWGQETQYF. The CDR3 DNA reads TGCGCCAGCAGCCAGGGATGGGGTCAAGAGACCCAGTACTTC.

The chain employs TRBV27 and TRBJ2-2; 7 nucleotides align to TRBD1. The CDR3 length is 15 residues. Germline CDR1 and CDR2: MNHEY and SMNVEV (reference sequence). The V gene end was trimmed by 8 bases and the J gene end by 5 bases; junction bases not matched to a gene: 11. The CDR3 nucleotides read TGTGCCAGCCAGGGGGAAGGGGCATGGACCGGGGAGCTGTTTTTT. It codes for CASQGEGAWTGELFF.

J is TRBJ1-1 and V is TRBV14; TRBD1 might be the D (6 bases). This CDR3 is 19 amino acids long. Between the trimmed V and J ends, which lost 7 bases and 6 bases, there was a span of 33 bases. Germline V gene lookup returns CDR1 SGHDN and CDR2 FVKESK. The CDR3 coding sequence is TGTGCCAGCACCTCAAGAGGGGGTTTGTGGGGTTTGAGCGGGCCTGAAGCTTTCTTT. It encodes CASTSRGGLWGLSGPEAFF.

The chain employs TRBV4-1 and TRBJ2-3; TRBD2 matches 7 bases. In germline, CDR1 is MGHRA, CDR2 YSYEKL. The CDR3 length is 16 residues. Unmatched junction bases numbered 12, after V lost 4 bases and J lost 5 bases. Here the CDR3 DNA reads TGCGCCAGCAGCCTTGAACTGGGACTACAACGAGATACGCAGTATTTT. Amino acids: CASSLELGLQRDTQYF.

The chain carries TRBV27 and TRBJ2-7, with D perhaps TRBD1 (5 bases). CDR3 length: 14 amino acids. Germline V CDR1 and CDR2: MNHEY, SMNVEV (reference sequence). V was cut by 6 bases and J by 3 bases, with 15 bases left in between. DNA of the CDR3: TGTGCCAGCAGCAGGGTCCCCCCGGGCTACGAGCAGTACTTC. Translation: CASSRVPPGYEQYF.

On this clone itself: Other DNA variants within this sample encode the same CDR3. The gene calls are TRBV7-6 and TRBJ1-6; D remains ambiguous. Germline-derived CDR1 and CDR2 are SGHVS and FNYEAQ. Trimming removed 5 bases from V and 2 bases from J, with 10 bases in between. The CDR3 runs 15 residues. In nucleotides, the CDR3 is TGTGCCAGCAGCCCAGGCGTGACCTATAATTCACCCCTCCACTTT. Translated, it gives CASSPGVTYNSPLHF.

The CDR3 spells CASSTGLPTGELFF. CDR3 DNA sequence: TGTGCCAGCAGCACCGGACTACCCACCGGGGAGCTGTTTTTT. The V call is TRBV7-2, the J call TRBJ2-2, with D maybe TRBD2 (6 bases). Trimming stripped 5 bases from V and 4 bases from J, with 11 bases between. This CDR3 is 14 amino acids long. Germline V gives CDR1 SGHTA, CDR2 FQGNSA.

This chain connects TRBV6-2 or TRBV6-3 to TRBJ1-1, with 7 bases fitting TRBD1. The V gene end was trimmed by 3 bases and the J gene end by 0 bases; junction bases not matched to a gene: 7. The CDR3 is 16 amino acids. CDR1 is MNHEY, CDR2 SVGEGT, per germline. In DNA form, the CDR3 reads TGTGCCAGCAGTTATGACAGGGACCTAATGAACACTGAAGCTTTCTTT. This codes for CASSYDRDLMNTEAFF.

The chain recombines TRBV9 with TRBJ2-7, with D perhaps TRBD1 (5 bases). Deletions cut 0 bases from V and 6 bases from J, with 13 bases between. The CDR3 consists of 14 residues. Germline CDR1 SGDLS, CDR2 YYNGEE. In DNA form, the CDR3 reads TGTGCCAGCAGCGTAGGGGCAGGGAAGGGCGAGCAGTACTTC. This translates into CASSVGAGKGEQYF.

This chain links TRBV6-1 with TRBJ1-1, with D uncertain. Trimming took off 2 bases at V and 5 bases at J, with 12 bases between the two ends. The length of the CDR3 is 14 residues. CDR1 is MNHNS, CDR2 SASEGT, per germline. CDR3 sequence (DNA): TGTGCCAGCAGTGAATATATGGGTAGGACTGAAGCTTTCTTT. Its protein is CASSEYMGRTEAFF.

The chain links TRBV29-1 to TRBJ2-7, with TRBD1 matching 9 bases. Germline V gene lookup returns CDR1 SQVTM and CDR2 ANQGSEA. This CDR3 spans 13 amino acids. V lost 7 bases to trimming and J lost 2 bases; unmatched junction nucleotides: 6. The CDR3 DNA sequence: TGCAGCGCTAGGGACAGGGACCCCTACGAGCAGTACTTC. Residues: CSARDRDPYEQYF.

The chain has TRBV11-2 and TRBJ2-7; a possible D gene is TRBD1 (7 bases). V lost 6 bases, J lost 3 bases, and 15 bases lay in between. The germline gives CDR1 SGHAT, CDR2 FQNNGV. This CDR3 spans 14 amino acids. CDR3 nucleotides: TGTGCCAGCAGTTTGGGGGGACAGTTCTACGAGCAGTACTTC. Encoded protein: CASSLGGQFYEQYF.

The chain employs TRBV2 and TRBJ2-3; 9 bases fit TRBD2. The CDR3 extends over 15 amino acids. Germline lookup yields CDR1 SNHLY and CDR2 FYNNEI. V trimming: 3 bases; J trimming: 2 bases; junction bases outside the gene matches: 3. In DNA, the CDR3 is TGTGCCAGCAGTGATTTAGCGGGGGCCACAGATACGCAGTATTTT. Its translation: CASSDLAGATDTQYF.

The chain has TRBV6-5 and TRBJ1-2; perhaps TRBD1 as D (5 bases). This CDR3 is built from 14 residues. The germline gives CDR1 MNHEY, CDR2 SVGAGI. Trimming pared 5 bases from V and 5 bases from J, leaving 15 bases between. CDR3: CASSRAGTEYGYTF. The CDR3 coding sequence is TGTGCCAGCAGTAGAGCCGGGACGGAGTATGGCTACACCTTC.

The V gene is TRBV7-2, the J gene TRBJ1-1; no clear D. From germline, CDR1 is SGHTA and CDR2 FQGNSA. The CDR3 is made up of 12 amino acids. V was cut by 5 bases and J by 0 bases, with 4 bases left in between. CDR3 sequence (DNA): TGTGCCAGCAGCCCGTTGAACACTGAAGCTTTCTTT. Translating gives CASSPLNTEAFF.

The chain is built from TRBV3-1 (or the pseudogene TRBV3-2) and TRBJ2-1; no reliable D call. This CDR3 has 12 amino acids. The V and J ends lost 5 bases and 3 bases respectively, with 5 bases between them. Germline-derived CDR1 and CDR2 are LGHDT and YNNKEL (reference sequence). In DNA, the CDR3 is TGTGCCAGCAGCGAGAACTACAATGAGCAGTTCTTC. It translates to CASSENYNEQFF.

This chain connects TRBV2 to TRBJ2-1, with a possible D match to TRBD2 (6 bases). There are 13 residues in the CDR3. Trimming removed 6 bases from V and 7 bases from J, with 13 bases in between. Germline V CDR1 and CDR2: SNHLY, FYNNEI. In DNA, the CDR3 is TGTGCCAGCAGCGCGGGACCCCATAATGAGCAGTTCTTC. Encoded protein: CASSAGPHNEQFF.

The J gene is TRBJ2-5, the V gene TRBV7-9; 7 nucleotides line up with TRBD1. The CDR3 is 14 amino acids. The V gene's germline CDR1 is SEHNR and CDR2 FQNEAQ (reference sequence). The V gene end was trimmed by 4 bases and the J gene end by 5 bases; junction bases not matched to a gene: 7. The CDR3 here is CASSSTGFSETQYF. The CDR3 DNA follows: TGTGCCAGCAGCTCGACAGGGTTCTCGGAGACCCAGTACTTC. Together with reference TRBV7-9 and TRBJ2-5, the CDR3 gives the full variable domain: DTGVSQNPRHKITKRGQNVTFRCDPISEHNRLYWYRQTLGQGPEFLTYFQNEAQLEKSRLLSDRFSAERPKGSFSTLEIQRTEQGDSAMYLCASSSTGFSETQYFGPGTRLLVL.

The rearrangement links TRBV3-1 (or the pseudogene TRBV3-2) to TRBJ2-1; no clear D gene. CDR1 LGHDT and CDR2 YNNKEL come from the germline V gene (reference sequence). Trimming took 4 bases from V and 2 from J, leaving 6 bases between them. The CDR3 covers 13 residues. The CDR3, as DNA: TGTGCCAGCAGCCTCATGGCCTACAATGAGCAGTTCTTC. Protein product: CASSLMAYNEQFF.

CDR3 in DNA: TGTGCCAGCAGTGAAGGTAGCGGGGGGGCCTGGGAGACCCAGTACTTC. Its protein is CASSEGSGGAWETQYF. The chain couples TRBV6-1 to TRBJ2-5, with 11 bases aligning to TRBD2. V gave up 1 base and J gave up 5 bases; unmatched junction bases: 6. Germline V CDR1 and CDR2: MNHNS, SASEGT. The CDR3 totals 16 residues.

This clone occurred once. The chain carries TRBV5-1 and TRBJ2-2; 9 bases align to TRBD1. Germline V lookup: CDR1 SGHRS, CDR2 YFSETQ. The CDR3 has 16 amino acids. Trimming cost V 0 bases and J 6 bases; bases outside gene matches: 6. The DNA for the CDR3 is TGCGCCAGCAGCTTGGACGGGACAGGGTCCCCCGGGGAGCTGTTTTTT. It yields the protein CASSLDGTGSPGELFF.

V and J are TRBV9 and TRBJ1-3; D is possibly TRBD1 (6 bases). The CDR3 is made up of 16 amino acids. Trimming pared 0 bases from V and 2 bases from J, leaving 12 bases between. Germline V gene sequence: CDR1 SGDLS, CDR2 YYNGEE. CDR3 in amino acids: CASSVGVGGTGNTIYF. The DNA of the CDR3 is TGTGCCAGCAGCGTAGGGGTAGGGGGTACTGGAAACACCATATATTTT.

The chain is built from TRBV7-8 and TRBJ2-7, with 9 positions matching TRBD2. Losses at the gene ends were 3 bases for V and 1 base for J; bases not matched to a gene: 4. Germline V CDR1 and CDR2: SGHVS, FQNEAQ. The CDR3 has 15 amino acids. CDR3: CASSFELAGSYEQYF. The CDR3 bases are TGTGCCAGCAGCTTTGAGCTAGCGGGGTCCTACGAGCAGTACTTC.